Presented here are 25 T cell receptor beta chains from one specimen sequenced in a study of T-cell memory formation after mild COVID-19. Via MiXCR, TCRdb re-called the 5' RACE reads, giving one row per CDR3 protein. Of about 320,000 distinct CDR3 sequences in the sample, approximately 15% were seen once. The sequenced sample consisted of PBMCs or a T cell subset sorted from them (not recorded which). The receptor set was obtained from a man between 18 and 29 years old who had mild COVID-19 (a few samples of this study predate the infection). Cell type and time point are not known.

The chain joins TRBV25-1 to TRBJ2-7; D is ambiguous. Germline values: CDR1 MGHDK, CDR2 SYGVNS. Trimming left V 2 bases short and J 3 bases short, with 5 bases between. The CDR3 totals 12 residues. The CDR3 DNA sequence: TGTGCCAGCAGTGAAGGATACTACGAGCAGTACTTC. Residues: CASSEGYYEQYF.

At least ten counts were recorded for this clonotype. V gene TRBV7-8 combines with J gene TRBJ2-5; perhaps TRBD2 as D (6 bases). The CDR3 runs to 12 residues. Trimming took 5 bases from V and 5 from J, leaving 9 bases between them. Germline CDR1 reads SGHVS; CDR2 reads FQNEAQ. The CDR3 region is CASSGGKETQYF. The DNA of the CDR3 is TGTGCCAGCAGCGGAGGGAAGGAGACCCAGTACTTC.

In this sample, this clonotype turned up a few times. This sequence joins TRBV7-3 and TRBJ2-7, with D possibly being TRBD2 (6 bases). The CDR3 sequence is 15 residues long. V lost 4 bases and J 2 bases, leaving 15 bases between the germline ends. Germline CDR1 SGHTA, CDR2 FQGTGA. For the CDR3, the DNA is TGTGCCAGCAGCTCCCATCCCGGGAGAGCCTACGAGCAGTACTTC. This gives the protein CASSSHPGRAYEQYF.

Points on this clonotype: Since a much larger clone is just one base distant, this may be a read error. The V and J genes are TRBV12-3 or TRBV12-4 and TRBJ2-1, with 9 bases fitting TRBD1. V lost 5 bases, J lost 0 bases, and 2 bases stayed unmatched. The CDR3 contains 15 residues. The CDR3 spells CASSKGQGSYNEQFF. The CDR3 DNA sequence: TGTGCCAGCAGTAAGGGACAGGGCTCCTACAATGAGCAGTTCTTC.

The chain carries TRBV5-1 and TRBJ2-3; tentative D call: TRBD2 (6 bases). CDR1 and CDR2 (germline): SGHRS, YFSETQ. The CDR3 has 17 residues. Deletions cut 4 bases from V and 0 bases from J, with 18 bases between. In DNA, the CDR3 is TGCGCCAGCAGCGTCCCTGTAGGAGGGAAGAGCACAGATACGCAGTATTTT. Amino acids: CASSVPVGGKSTDTQYF.

The chain employs TRBV6-5 and TRBJ1-1, with D unclear. Deletions cut 6 bases from V and 2 bases from J, with 13 bases between. CDR3 length equals 14 residues. CDR1 is MNHEY, CDR2 SVGAGI, per germline. CDR3 protein: CASSSGGGNTEAFF. Written as DNA, the CDR3 is TGTGCCAGCAGCTCGGGTGGAGGAAACACTGAAGCTTTCTTT.

This clonotype was found a few times. CDR3 bases: TGTGCCAGCAGTGATGAGGGTTCGACTGACGAGCAGTACTTC. Protein sequence: CASSDEGSTDEQYF. The J gene is TRBJ2-7, the V gene TRBV25-1; D is perhaps TRBD2 (5 bases). The germline V gene has CDR1 MGHDK and CDR2 SYGVNS. The V gene lost 3 bases and the J gene lost 5 bases, with 14 bases spanning the gap. The CDR3 loop spans 14 amino acids.

V usage is TRBV7-3 and J usage is TRBJ2-1; 12 bases agree with TRBD2. Losses at the gene ends were 5 bases for V and 8 bases for J; bases not matched to a gene: 10. Germline values: CDR1 SGHTA, CDR2 FQGTGA. The CDR3 is 16 amino acids. The CDR3 DNA reads as TGTGCCAGCAGCCCGTTGCCTAGCGGGGGGGCTCATGAGCAGTTCTTC. Amino acids: CASSPLPSGGAHEQFF.

This clonotype was found many times. The chain employs TRBV28 and TRBJ1-5; no firm D call. The V gene lost 2 bases and the J gene lost 3 bases, with 8 bases spanning the gap. From germline, CDR1 is MDHEN and CDR2 SYDVKM. The CDR3 has 14 amino acids. CDR3 DNA sequence: TGTGCCAGCAGTTTACGGGCAGCCAATCAGCCCCAGCATTTT. Translating gives CASSLRAANQPQHF.

This chain joins TRBV11-2 and TRBJ2-3, with TRBD2 identical over 7 bases. Unmatched junction bases numbered 8, after V lost 5 bases and J lost 3 bases. The CDR3 is made up of 15 amino acids. The germline V gene encodes CDR1 SGHAT and CDR2 FQNNGV. The CDR3 sequence: CASSGGLEGTDTQYF. The CDR3 bases are TGTGCCAGCAGCGGCGGACTAGAGGGGACAGATACGCAGTATTTT.

Details on this clonotype: Mismatch with germline at one junction end may stem from a read error. This chain connects TRBV6-5 to TRBJ2-3; maybe TRBD2 (6 bases). CDR1 MNHEY and CDR2 SVGAGI come from the germline V gene. This CDR3 contains 15 residues. CDR3 amino acids: CASTYGRGDTDTQYF. The CDR3, as DNA: TGTGCCAGCACTTACGGGCGGGGAGACACAGATACGCAGTATTTT.

The V call is TRBV3-1, the J call TRBJ1-2; D unresolved. Germline V gives CDR1 LGHDT, CDR2 YNNKEL (reference sequence). Trimming took off 2 bases at V and 5 bases at J, with 9 bases between the two ends. The CDR3 contains 13 residues. The CDR3 loop is CASSQSEGYGYTF. CDR3 nucleotide sequence: TGTGCCAGCAGCCAATCGGAAGGTTATGGCTACACCTTC.

The CDR3 bases are TGTGCCATCAGTGAGTCTTCCGGACTAGCTACAGATACGCAGTATTTT. Residues: CAISESSGLATDTQYF. The chain carries TRBV10-3 and TRBJ2-3; TRBD2 matches at 8 bases. The trim removed 0 bases at V and 3 bases at J, leaving 5 bases unmatched. The CDR3 spans 16 residues. Germline V gene lookup returns CDR1 ENHRY and CDR2 SYGVKD.

There are a few counts of this clonotype. This chain connects TRBV5-1 to TRBJ2-2; D unclear. Germline CDR1 and CDR2: SGHRS and YFSETQ. V was trimmed by 0 bases and J by 1 base, leaving 7 bases between them. The CDR3 has 15 amino acids. CDR3 in amino acids: CASSLVRMNTGELFF. CDR3 coding DNA: TGCGCCAGCAGCTTGGTCAGGATGAACACCGGGGAGCTGTTTTTT.

The chain carries TRBV7-4 and TRBJ2-7; a possible D gene is TRBD2 (6 bases). The CDR3 is 12 residues long. Germline CDR1 reads SGHVT; CDR2 reads SQSDAQ. V dropped 3 bases and J dropped 6 bases, with 9 bases sitting between them. CDR3 bases: TGTGCCAGCAGCTTGTACGGGGGCGAGCAGTACGTC. It yields the protein CASSLYGGEQYV.

This clonotype was counted ten times or more. The V gene is TRBV3-1, the J gene TRBJ2-4; D gene unclear. The CDR3 runs to 12 residues. With 0 bases removed from V and 7 bases from J, the gap between germline ends came to 4 bases. Germline values: CDR1 LGHDT, CDR2 YNNKEL (reference sequence). CDR3 in DNA: TGTGCCAGCAGCCAAGAGGGGAACATTCAGTACTTC. Translating gives CASSQEGNIQYF.

In its sample, this clonotype was seen many times. This rearrangement joins TRBV6-1 to TRBJ1-1, with D perhaps TRBD1 (6 bases). The CDR3 length is 15 residues. Per germline, CDR1 MNHNS and CDR2 SASEGT. V was trimmed by 0 bases and J by 5 bases, leaving 13 bases between them. CDR3 in DNA: TGTGCCAGCAGTGAAGCTGGTGGGGGCGGGACTGAAGCTTTCTTT. Translated, it gives CASSEAGGGGTEAFF.

This clonotype came up many times. V usage is TRBV5-1 and J usage is TRBJ2-1; a weak D match, TRBD1 (6 bases). This CDR3 spans 13 amino acids. Deletions cut 6 bases from V and 1 base from J, with 8 bases between. The germline V gene has CDR1 SGHRS and CDR2 YFSETQ. The CDR3 DNA sequence: TGCGCCAGCAAAACAGGGTCCTACAATGAGCAGTTCTTC. Its translation is CASKTGSYNEQFF. The variable domain in full, completed from reference TRBV5-1 and TRBJ2-1, reads KAGVTQTPRYLIKTRGQQVTLSCSPISGHRSVSWYQQTPGQGLQFLFEYFSETQRNKGNFPGRFSGRQFSNSRSEMNVSTLELGDSALYLCASKTGSYNEQFFGPGTRLTVL.

The rearrangement uses TRBV6-1 and TRBJ2-7; D is possibly TRBD2 (5 bases). The CDR3 sequence is 14 residues long. The germline V gene has CDR1 MNHNS and CDR2 SASEGT. The ends were cut back, 3 bases at V and 2 bases at J, with 11 bases in the middle. CDR3 loop: CASSDSGSPYEQYV. CDR3 DNA sequence: TGTGCCAGCAGTGATTCGGGAAGTCCCTACGAGCAGTACGTC.

This clonotype was observed a handful of times. V is TRBV20-1 and J is TRBJ1-1; D gene uncertain. The CDR3 covers 13 residues. Trimming stripped 3 bases from V and 0 bases from J, with 8 bases between. CDR1 is DFQATT and CDR2 is SNEGSKA in the germline V gene (reference sequence). CDR3 coding DNA: TGCAGTGCTAGCGAACAGCTGAACACTGAAGCTTTCTTT. Protein product: CSASEQLNTEAFF.

This clonotype was counted between two and nine times. Its ends do not fully match the called genes, so a read error is possible. The chain joins TRBV7-9 to TRBJ2-2; D is undetermined. CDR3 length: 14 residues. The germline CDR1 and CDR2 sequences are SEHNR and FQNEAQ (reference sequence). CDR3 nucleotides: TGTGCCAGCAGCTTATTAAGGAACGCCGGGGAGCTGTTTTTT. This translates into CASSLLRNAGELFF.

This clonotype showed up just a few times. The J gene is TRBJ2-2, the V gene TRBV5-1, with D unresolved. V was cut by 6 bases and J by 0 bases, with 9 bases left in between. Per the germline V gene, CDR1 is SGHRS and CDR2 is YFSETQ. The CDR3 runs 14 residues. CDR3 sequence (DNA): TGCGCCAGCAAGCCTAACGCGAACACCGGGGAGCTGTTTTTT. It codes for CASKPNANTGELFF. Full variable domain (missing parts from reference TRBV5-1 and TRBJ2-2): KAGVTQTPRYLIKTRGQQVTLSCSPISGHRSVSWYQQTPGQGLQFLFEYFSETQRNKGNFPGRFSGRQFSNSRSEMNVSTLELGDSALYLCASKPNANTGELFFGEGSRLTVL.

In DNA form, the CDR3 reads TGTGCCAGCAGCACCGGACAGGGGGCTCCGTTCTTC. As protein: CASSTGQGAPFF. This sequence joins TRBV12-3 or TRBV12-4 and TRBJ2-1; 11 nucleotides line up with TRBD1. The J segment lost 15 bases and the V segment lost 6 bases, leaving 7 bases of the junction unmatched. The CDR3 sequence is 12 residues long.

This clonotype is labeled as medium-sized (0.01 to 0.1%). The genes are TRBV5-1 and TRBJ1-5; possibly TRBD1 for D (5 bases). V lost 2 bases and J 1 base, leaving 10 bases between the germline ends. The CDR3 loop spans 15 amino acids. CDR1 is SGHRS and CDR2 is YFSETQ in the germline V gene. Here the CDR3 reads CASSFTGSSNQPQHF. CDR3 nucleotides: TGCGCCAGCAGCTTTACAGGCTCGAGCAATCAGCCCCAGCATTTT.

V gene TRBV7-9 combines with J gene TRBJ2-4; possibly TRBD1 or TRBD2 for D (5 bases each). CDR1 is SEHNR and CDR2 is FQNEAQ in the germline V gene (reference sequence). V was cut by 5 bases and J by 9 bases, with 17 bases left in between. The CDR3 is made up of 14 amino acids. CDR3 sequence (DNA): TGTGCCAGCAGCCCCCGGGACCTGAGTGGCATTCAGTACTTC. Residues: CASSPRDLSGIQYF.